This passage covers 8 T cell receptor beta chains from one sample sequenced in a study of shared clonotypes between healthy human individuals. Data came from immunoSEQ multiplex PCR; TCRdb stores just in-frame clones and leaves some out. The table lists more than 1.2 million clones, approximately 98.5% of them singletons. The sequenced sample was naive CD4+ T cells sorted from blood. Subset denoted: CD45RA+ positively selected. Receptors were obtained from a man aged 25-45 years in good health.

The genes are TRBV19 and TRBJ1-1; D call uncertain. CDR1 LNHDA and CDR2 SQIVND come from the germline V gene (reference sequence). The ends were cut back, 3 bases at V and 11 bases at J, with 16 bases in the middle. This CDR3 spans 13 amino acids. CDR3 nucleotides: TGTGCCAGTAGTATGAACGGACTGCTCGAGGCTTTCTTT. Translated: CASSMNGLLEAFF.

The CDR3 spells CASSIGSAWLAGETDTQYF. CDR3 coding DNA: TGTGCCAGTAGTATCGGATCAGCTTGGCTAGCGGGAGAAACAGATACGCAGTATTTT. The rearrangement joins TRBV19 to TRBJ2-3; TRBD2 agrees at 10 bases. This CDR3 has 19 residues. Germline assignment: CDR1 LNHDA and CDR2 SQIVND (reference sequence). Losses at the gene ends were 3 bases for V and 3 bases for J; bases not matched to a gene: 15.

V and J are TRBV9 and TRBJ2-1; 13 nucleotides match TRBD2. The length of the CDR3 is 16 residues. CDR1 is SGDLS, CDR2 YYNGEE, per germline. V trimming: 4 bases; J trimming: 7 bases; junction bases outside the gene matches: 8. CDR3 bases: TGTGCCAGCAGCCGAACACTAGCGGGAGGGCTAAATGAGCAGTTCTTC. It encodes CASSRTLAGGLNEQFF.

The rearrangement links TRBV5-1 to TRBJ2-3, with D possibly being TRBD1 or TRBD2 (5 bases each). Germline V gene lookup returns CDR1 SGHRS and CDR2 YFSETQ. V lost 1 base to trimming and J lost 14 bases, with 20 bases between them. This CDR3 is built from 14 residues. Here the CDR3 DNA reads TGCGCCAGCAGCTTGTCCGGACGGGACCTCACGACGTATTTT. Residues: CASSLSGRDLTTYF.

The V gene is TRBV25-1, the J gene TRBJ2-3, with 7 positions matching TRBD1. Per the germline V gene, CDR1 is MGHDK and CDR2 is SYGVNS. The V gene end was trimmed by 7 bases and the J gene end by 0 bases; junction bases not matched to a gene: 4. The CDR3 is made up of 14 amino acids. This CDR3 reads CASTTGASTDTQYF. CDR3 nucleotides: TGTGCCAGCACCACAGGGGCTAGCACAGATACGCAGTATTTT.

The chain links TRBV7-6 to TRBJ2-1, with D perhaps TRBD1 or TRBD2 (5 bases each). Looked up from germline, CDR1 is SGHVS and CDR2 is FNYEAQ. Trimming pared 1 base from V and 6 bases from J, leaving 13 bases between. The CDR3 has 15 residues. CDR3 amino acids: CASSLGTGPTNEQFF. The CDR3 DNA reads as TGTGCCAGCAGCTTAGGTACGGGACCAACCAATGAGCAGTTCTTC.

The chain has TRBV2 and TRBJ1-2; D is uncertain. This CDR3 region has 11 residues. Germline lookup yields CDR1 SNHLY and CDR2 FYNNEI. The V and J ends lost 8 bases and 7 bases respectively, with 11 bases between them. The CDR3 nucleotides read TGTGCCAGCGGAGCAACGGGTGGCTACACCTTC. Translated: CASGATGGYTF.

The chain carries TRBV5-1 and TRBJ1-1; 9 positions match TRBD1. There are 14 residues in the CDR3. J was trimmed by 7 bases and V by 2 bases; bases with no gene match: 6. The germline V gene encodes CDR1 SGHRS and CDR2 YFSETQ. The CDR3 DNA sequence: TGCGCCAGCAGCTTACCCGGGACAGGGAATGAAGCTTTCTTT. It encodes CASSLPGTGNEAFF. Combining the CDR3 with reference TRBV5-1 and TRBJ1-1 gives the whole variable domain KAGVTQTPRYLIKTRGQQVTLSCSPISGHRSVSWYQQTPGQGLQFLFEYFSETQRNKGNFPGRFSGRQFSNSRSEMNVSTLELGDSALYLCASSLPGTGNEAFFGQGTRLTVV.